Given below is one T cell receptor (beta chain) in context. Its antigen remains unknown. Recipients boosted at about 4 weeks or about 12 weeks are pooled. Profiled with immunoSEQ multiplex PCR; TCRdb holds only in-frame clones, not every one. The data hold about 140,000 clones, with approximately 89% observed a single time. The source of the sample is a study of T cell responses to AZD1222 COVID-19 vaccine. Looked up from germline, CDR1 is SGHRS and CDR2 is YFSETQ. The CDR3 length is 18 residues. Trimming removed 1 base at V and 3 bases at J, with 22 bases between. Overall study findings and caveats: Donors in the cohort were predominantly white British and more often female, and clonal diversity was possibly underestimated. Nearly half of unique spike-specific TCRs reportedly avoided B.1.351 and B.1.1.7 mutated regions. Among vaccine-associated CD4 TCRs, coverage spanned spike, with dominance at 160-218 and 743-854.

Sample: peripheral blood, taken 28 days after the second AZD1222 dose. The receptor's source is an adult who received the AZD1222 COVID-19 vaccine. The chain is built from TRBV5-1 and TRBJ1-1, with D possibly being TRBD1 (5 bases). For the CDR3, the DNA is TGCGCCAGCAGCTTGCCCCCTATGCCCGCAGGGATGGACACTGAAGCTTTCTTT. Amino acid sequence: CASSLPPMPAGMDTEAFF.